This passage covers 5 T cell receptor beta chains from one sample sequenced in a study of T cell responses to AZD1222 COVID-19 vaccine. Repertoires were generated with immunoSEQ multiplex PCR, while TCRdb's copy carries only in-frame clones and drops some. Of roughly 190,000 clones listed, more than 80% are singletons. The sequences come from peripheral blood, collected 28 days after the second dose of the MenACWY control vaccine. All receptors come from an adult who received the MenACWY meningococcal vaccine as a control.

The chain combines TRBV19 with TRBJ2-1; 14 bases match TRBD2. CDR3 length: 16 residues. Germline V gene lookup returns CDR1 LNHDA and CDR2 SQIVND (reference sequence). Unmatched junction bases numbered 2, after V lost 5 bases and J lost 2 bases. The CDR3 DNA sequence: TGTGCCAGTAGTGAGGGACTAGCGGGGGCCTACAATGAGCAGTTCTTC. Amino acids: CASSEGLAGAYNEQFF.

Turning to this clone: The same CDR3 can be traced to other DNA sequences in this sample. The rearrangement links TRBV11-2 to TRBJ1-1; possibly TRBD1 for D (5 bases). With 5 bases removed from V and 4 bases from J, the gap between germline ends came to 11 bases. The CDR3 extends over 13 amino acids. Germline CDR1 SGHAT, CDR2 FQNNGV. The CDR3 protein is CASSTGGSTEAFF. The CDR3 DNA follows: TGTGCCAGCAGCACCGGGGGTAGCACTGAAGCTTTCTTT.

A word on this clone: One end of the junction is discordant with germline, which a read error may explain. The rearrangement uses TRBV7-7 and TRBJ2-1; 13 nucleotides match TRBD2. The CDR3 covers 17 residues. Germline V gives CDR1 SSHAT, CDR2 FNYEAQ (reference sequence). The CDR3 protein is CASSLSLAGGPGDEQFF. For the CDR3, the DNA is TGTGCTAGCAGCTTGTCACTAGCGGGAGGGCCTGGGGATGAGCAGTTCTTC. Combining the CDR3 with reference TRBV7-7 and TRBJ2-1 gives the whole variable domain GAGVSQSPRYKVTKRGQDVTLRCDPISSHATLYWYQQALGQGPEFLTYFNYEAQPDKSGLPSDRFSAERPEGSISTLTIQRTEQRDSAMYRCASSLSLAGGPGDEQFFGPGTRLTVL.

The chain uses TRBV30 and TRBJ2-7, with TRBD1 matching over 9 bases. CDR1 GTSNPN and CDR2 SVGIG come from the germline V gene (reference sequence). The CDR3 spans 15 residues. V trimming: 2 bases; J trimming: 4 bases; junction bases outside the gene matches: 9. The CDR3 region has the DNA TGTGCCTGGAGTAAACCACAGGGGGCATTTTACGAGCAGTACTTC. It specifies CAWSKPQGAFYEQYF.

Notes on this clone: Distinct nucleotide sequences in the sample also encode this CDR3. The chain recombines TRBV7-9 with TRBJ1-1, with unresolved D. V shed 1 base and J shed 1 base, with 4 bases lying between them. The CDR3 consists of 13 residues. The germline V gene has CDR1 SEHNR and CDR2 FQNEAQ (reference sequence). CDR3 residues: CASSLGQNTEAFF. CDR3 nucleotides: TGTGCCAGCAGCTTAGGGCAGAACACTGAAGCTTTCTTT.